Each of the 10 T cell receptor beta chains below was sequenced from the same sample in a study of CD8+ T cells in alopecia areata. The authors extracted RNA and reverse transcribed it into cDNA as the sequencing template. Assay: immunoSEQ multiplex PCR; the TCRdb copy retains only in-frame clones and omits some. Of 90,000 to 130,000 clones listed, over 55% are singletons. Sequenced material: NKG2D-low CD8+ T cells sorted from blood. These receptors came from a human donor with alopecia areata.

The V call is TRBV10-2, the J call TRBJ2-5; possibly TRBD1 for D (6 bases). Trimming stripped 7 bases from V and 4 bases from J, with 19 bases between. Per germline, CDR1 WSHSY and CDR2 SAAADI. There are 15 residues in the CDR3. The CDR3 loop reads CASMPGERLGETQYF. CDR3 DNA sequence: TGCGCCAGCATGCCAGGGGAGAGGTTGGGAGAGACCCAGTACTTC.

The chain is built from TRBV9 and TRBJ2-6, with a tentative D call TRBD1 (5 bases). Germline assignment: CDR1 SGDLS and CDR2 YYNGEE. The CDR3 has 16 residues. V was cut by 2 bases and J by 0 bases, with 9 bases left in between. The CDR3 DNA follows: TGTGCCAGCAGCGTGGACAACGTCTCTGGGGCCAACGTCCTGACTTTC. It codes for CASSVDNVSGANVLTF.

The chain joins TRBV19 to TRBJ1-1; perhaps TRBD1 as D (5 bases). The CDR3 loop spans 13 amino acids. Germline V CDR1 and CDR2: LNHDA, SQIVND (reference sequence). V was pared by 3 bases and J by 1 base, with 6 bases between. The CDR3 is CASSIGQNTEAFF. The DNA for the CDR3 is TGTGCCAGTAGTATTGGACAGAACACTGAAGCTTTCTTT.

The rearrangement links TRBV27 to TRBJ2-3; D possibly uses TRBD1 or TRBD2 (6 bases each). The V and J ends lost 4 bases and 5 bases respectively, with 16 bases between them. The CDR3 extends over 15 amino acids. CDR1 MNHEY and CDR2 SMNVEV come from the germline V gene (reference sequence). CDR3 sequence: CASSSQRGREDTQYF. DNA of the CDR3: TGTGCCAGCAGTTCTCAACGGGGGCGAGAAGATACGCAGTATTTT.

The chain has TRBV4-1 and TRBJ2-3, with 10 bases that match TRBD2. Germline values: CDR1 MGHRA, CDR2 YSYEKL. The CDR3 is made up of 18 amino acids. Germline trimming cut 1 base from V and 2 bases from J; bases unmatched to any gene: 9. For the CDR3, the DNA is TGCGCCAGCAGCCAAGTGGATACTAGCGGGACCGTCACAGATACGCAGTATTTT. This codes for CASSQVDTSGTVTDTQYF.

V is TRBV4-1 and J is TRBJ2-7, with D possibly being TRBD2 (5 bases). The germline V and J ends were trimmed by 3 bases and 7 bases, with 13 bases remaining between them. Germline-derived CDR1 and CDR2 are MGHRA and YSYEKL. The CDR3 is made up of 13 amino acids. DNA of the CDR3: TGCGCCAGCAGCCAGATCCTTACGGGAGAGCAGTACTTC. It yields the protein CASSQILTGEQYF.

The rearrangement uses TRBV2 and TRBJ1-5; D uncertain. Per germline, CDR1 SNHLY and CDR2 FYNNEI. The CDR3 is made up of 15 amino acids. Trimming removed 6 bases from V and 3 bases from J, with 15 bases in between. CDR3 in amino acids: CASSEKDVYNQPQHF. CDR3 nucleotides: TGTGCCAGCAGCGAAAAGGACGTCTACAATCAGCCCCAGCATTTT.

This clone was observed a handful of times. CDR3 sequence (DNA): TGTGCCAGCAGCAAACCCCGGCTCGATGAGTATTCCGGGGAGCTGTTTTTT. Translating gives CASSKPRLDEYSGELFF. The chain employs TRBV7-9 and TRBJ2-2; D is uncertain. The CDR3 extends over 17 amino acids. Trimming left V 5 bases short and J 6 bases short, with 22 bases between. Germline-derived CDR1 and CDR2 are SEHNR and FQNEAQ (reference sequence).

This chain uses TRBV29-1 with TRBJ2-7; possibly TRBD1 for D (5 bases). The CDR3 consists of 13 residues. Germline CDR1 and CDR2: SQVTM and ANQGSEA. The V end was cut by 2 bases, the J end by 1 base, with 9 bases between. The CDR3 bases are TGCAGCGTTGAATCCAGGGCTTCCTACGAGCAGTACTTC. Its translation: CSVESRASYEQYF.

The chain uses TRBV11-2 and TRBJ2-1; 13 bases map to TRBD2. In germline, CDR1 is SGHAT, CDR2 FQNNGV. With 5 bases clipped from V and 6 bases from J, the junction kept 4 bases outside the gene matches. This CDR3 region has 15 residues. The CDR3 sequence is CASSQLAGGFNEQFF. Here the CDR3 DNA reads TGTGCCAGCAGCCAACTAGCGGGAGGGTTCAATGAGCAGTTCTTC.